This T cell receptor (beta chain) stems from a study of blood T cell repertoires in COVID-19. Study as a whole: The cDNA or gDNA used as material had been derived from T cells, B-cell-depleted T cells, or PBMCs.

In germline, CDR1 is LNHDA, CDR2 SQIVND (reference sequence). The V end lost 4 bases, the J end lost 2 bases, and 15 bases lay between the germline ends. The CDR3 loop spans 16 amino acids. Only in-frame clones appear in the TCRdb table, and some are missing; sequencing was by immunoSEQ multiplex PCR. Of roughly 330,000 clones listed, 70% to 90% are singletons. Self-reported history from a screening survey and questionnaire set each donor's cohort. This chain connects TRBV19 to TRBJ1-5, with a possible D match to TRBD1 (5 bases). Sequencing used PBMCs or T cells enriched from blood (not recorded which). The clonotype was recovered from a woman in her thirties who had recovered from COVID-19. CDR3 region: CASSTTPGGGNQPQHF. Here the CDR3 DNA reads TGTGCCAGTAGTACGACCCCGGGGGGGGGCAATCAGCCCCAGCATTTT.